In its sample, the clone carrying this T cell receptor (beta chain) was seen a few times. The antigen is unknown. The data derive from a study of T cell repertoires in cytomegalovirus infection. TCRdb processed the reads anew with MiXCR; each CDR3 protein has one entry. The table has approximately 910,000 distinct CDR3 sequences, approximately 30% seen once. Trimming removed 4 bases from V and 5 bases from J, with 17 bases in between. Germline loops: CDR1 SGHDN, CDR2 FVKESK. The CDR3 is 15 residues long. This material consisted of cultured CD8+ T cells from PBMCs, taken from culture after CMV antigen stimulation. The source of this sequence is a human donor in good health (CMV status not recorded). Some clones in this sample may be carry-over from other donors' samples. The chain has TRBV14 and TRBJ1-2, with D possibly being TRBD1 (5 bases). This chain's CDR3 is CASSPRQSGLYGYTF. The CDR3 DNA reads TGTGCCAGCAGCCCCCGACAGTCTGGTTTGTATGGCTACACCTTC.